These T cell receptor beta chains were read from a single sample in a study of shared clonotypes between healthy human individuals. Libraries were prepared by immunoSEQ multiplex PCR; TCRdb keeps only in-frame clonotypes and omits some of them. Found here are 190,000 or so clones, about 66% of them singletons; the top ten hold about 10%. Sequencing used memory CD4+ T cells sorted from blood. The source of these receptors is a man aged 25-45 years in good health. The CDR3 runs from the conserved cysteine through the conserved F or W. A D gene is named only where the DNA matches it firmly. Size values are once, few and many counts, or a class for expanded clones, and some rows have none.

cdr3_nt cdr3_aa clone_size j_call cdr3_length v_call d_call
TGCGCCAGCAGCTTGGTTGGAGACAATTTAGAGCAGTTCTTC CASSLVGDNLEQFF few TRBJ2-1 14 TRBV5-1 NA
TGTGCCAGCAGTCCCTCTGGACAACACTACGAGCAGTACTTC CASSPSGQHYEQYF few TRBJ2-7 14 TRBV11-3 NA
TGTGCCAGTAGTATTCAAGGGTACGGGGGAAAACTGTTTTTT CASSIQGYGGKLFF NA TRBJ1-4 14 TRBV19 NA
TGTGCCAGCAGTGATAGGATAAACACAGATACGCAGTATTTT CASSDRINTDTQYF NA TRBJ2-3 14 TRBV25-1 NA
TGCGCCAGCAGTGAGTCGACAGGCCGCTGGGTTATCTACAATGAGCAGTTCTTC CASSESTGRWVIYNEQFF NA TRBJ2-1 18 TRBV10-2 NA
TGTGCCAGCAGCCCGCTGGGGACAGGGGCTACGCAGTATTTT CASSPLGTGATQYF NA TRBJ2-3 14 TRBV7-3 TRBD1
TGTGCCAGCCCCCCGGCGAGCACAGATACGCAGTATTTT CASPPASTDTQYF NA TRBJ2-3 13 TRBV21-1 NA
TGTGCCACCGGAGACAGGGGGCTTGAGCAGTTCTTC CATGDRGLEQFF few TRBJ2-1 12 TRBV2 TRBD1
TGTGCCAGCAGACAAGAGACCGGGGAGCTGTTTTTT CASRQETGELFF NA TRBJ2-2 12 TRBV6-5 NA
TGTGCCAGCAGGGCAGGGGGAATCTCCGGGGAGCTGTTTTTT CASRAGGISGELFF once TRBJ2-2 14 TRBV27 TRBD1
TGTGCCAGCAGCTTAGTGGGTTTGGGGGGCTCCTACAATGAGCAGTTCTTC CASSLVGLGGSYNEQFF NA TRBJ2-1 17 TRBV7-9 NA
TGCGCCAGCAGTGAGTCTGGGGCCTGGGGTGAAGCTTTCTTT CASSESGAWGEAFF few TRBJ1-1 14 TRBV10-2 NA
TGTGCCAGCAGCTTAGGCGGGCTTGGTTCGGGGGAGCTGTTTTTT CASSLGGLGSGELFF NA TRBJ2-2 15 TRBV11-3 NA
TGTGCCAGCAAGCAAGGGGGTGACCATGGACTAGCGGGATACAATGAGCAGTTCTTC CASKQGGDHGLAGYNEQFF NA TRBJ2-1 19 TRBV28 TRBD2
TGCAGTGCTAGAGAACAGTATGGCTACACCTTC CSAREQYGYTF many TRBJ1-2 11 TRBV20-1 NA
TGTGCCAGCAGTGGAAGGGCGGGACAGGACAGAACCTCTGGGGCCAACGTCCTGACTTTC CASSGRAGQDRTSGANVLTF once TRBJ2-6 20 TRBV6-1 TRBD1
TGTGCCAGCAGCTTCTCGCGGGAGCCCTACAATGAGCAGTTCTTC CASSFSREPYNEQFF NA TRBJ2-1 15 TRBV5-6 TRBD2
TGTGCCAGCAGCCCGGGGATAGCGATGAACACTGAAGCTTTCTTT CASSPGIAMNTEAFF few TRBJ1-1 15 TRBV5-4 NA
TGTGCCAGTAGTATCACTAGCGGGAGCTCCTACAATGAGCAGTTCTTC CASSITSGSSYNEQFF NA TRBJ2-1 16 TRBV19 TRBD2
TGTGCCAGCAGCACTCGAACAGGGGGGTTTAGCAATCAGCCCCAGCATTTT CASSTRTGGFSNQPQHF NA TRBJ1-5 17 TRBV7-2 TRBD1
TGCGCCAGCAGCTTGGACCCGGCCACTGAAGCTTTCTTT CASSLDPATEAFF NA TRBJ1-1 13 TRBV5-1 NA
TGTGCCAGCAGCTCGCAAACGACTAGCGGGAGCGTCAATGAGCAGTTCTTC CASSSQTTSGSVNEQFF NA TRBJ2-1 17 TRBV11-3 TRBD2
TGTGCCAGCTCACCACAGATCGGGGGAGACACCGGGGAGCTGTTTTTT CASSPQIGGDTGELFF NA TRBJ2-2 16 TRBV18 NA
TGTGCCAGCAGCTTCATTGTAACTAGCAATGAGCAGTTCTTC CASSFIVTSNEQFF NA TRBJ2-1 14 TRBV7-9 NA
TGTGCCAGCACCCCAGGGCGTTCCTACAATGAGCAGTTCTTC CASTPGRSYNEQFF NA TRBJ2-1 14 TRBV9 NA
TGCGCCAGCAGCTCAGCCACGGGAGGATACAGAAATGAGCAGTTCTTC CASSSATGGYRNEQFF NA TRBJ2-1 16 TRBV5-1 TRBD2
TGTGCCAGCAGCGCGGGCCGTATGGAGACCCAGTACTTC CASSAGRMETQYF NA TRBJ2-5 13 TRBV9 NA
TGTGCCAGCAGCTTTGGGACAGGGGGCGATCAGCCCCAGCATTTT CASSFGTGGDQPQHF NA TRBJ1-5 15 TRBV5-5 TRBD1
TGTGCCAGCAGTGACATGGGGACCGCAAGCTCCTACGAGCAGTACTTC CASSDMGTASSYEQYF NA TRBJ2-7 16 TRBV25-1 NA
TGTGCCAGCAGCCAAGGACAGGGCGGGTATGGCTACACCTTC CASSQGQGGYGYTF few TRBJ1-2 14 TRBV6-5 TRBD1
TGCAGCGTTGCGTCTGGGACACAAAGGACTGAAGCTTTCTTT CSVASGTQRTEAFF NA TRBJ1-1 14 TRBV29-1 NA
TGTGCCAGCAGCTTAGCAGGAGGGACCGGTTACAATGAGCAGTTCTTC CASSLAGGTGYNEQFF NA TRBJ2-1 16 TRBV11-3 NA
TGTGCCAGCAGCTTCGGGGGGGGGTCCAGCACAGATACGCAGTATTTT CASSFGGGSSTDTQYF NA TRBJ2-3 16 TRBV11-2 TRBD2